The present TCR beta chain was sequenced within a study of shared clonotypes between healthy human individuals. In replicate PCRs of sorted subsets, about 200 ng DNA, roughly 27,000 T cell genomes, was used. TCRdb's table, derived via immunoSEQ multiplex PCR, lists solely in-frame clones and lacks some. The repertoire consists of approximately 530,000 clones, with less than 96% occurring once and the leading ten covering 0.06%. Trimming shortened V by 2 bases and J by 4 bases, and 5 bases separated the two germline ends. The germline V gene has CDR1 DFQATT and CDR2 SNEGSKA (reference sequence). The CDR3 runs to 11 residues.

The specimen sequenced was naive CD4+ T cells sorted from blood. Subset described: CD45RA+ positively selected. The rearrangement links TRBV20-1 to TRBJ1-2; D is unclear. This TCR came from a woman under 40 in good health. The CDR3, as DNA: TGCAGTGCTAGATTGTCCTATGGCTACACCTTC. It translates to CSARLSYGYTF.